These 10 T cell receptor beta chains came from one sample sequenced in a study of blood T cell repertoires in COVID-19. TCRdb keeps only in-frame clones here, not all; method: immunoSEQ multiplex PCR. Counted here are fewer than 110,000 clones, 90% to 95% occurring once; the ten biggest clones make up less than 1.5%. Source material: peripheral blood. Receptors originate from a woman in her twenties or thirties with acute or convalescent COVID-19.

The rearrangement uses TRBV27 and TRBJ1-1, with 11 bases identical to TRBD1. CDR1 is MNHEY, CDR2 SMNVEV, per germline (reference sequence). This CDR3 is 16 amino acids long. V lost 3 bases to trimming and J lost 7 bases; unmatched junction nucleotides: 10. DNA for the CDR3: TGTGCCAGCAGTTTCGGGTGGACAGGGGGCATCGGTGAAGCTTTCTTT. Amino acids: CASSFGWTGGIGEAFF.

This clone is a singleton in its sample. V usage is TRBV9 and J usage is TRBJ1-4; possibly TRBD1 for D (6 bases). This CDR3 contains 17 residues. Germline V lookup: CDR1 SGDLS, CDR2 YYNGEE. V lost 0 bases to trimming and J lost 0 bases, with 12 bases between them. For the CDR3, the DNA is TGTGCCAGCAGCGTAGTCCAGGGGCCTTCAACTAATGAAAAACTGTTTTTT. Protein product: CASSVVQGPSTNEKLFF. The whole variable domain, filled in from reference TRBV9 and TRBJ1-4, reads DSGVTQTPKHLITATGQRVTLRCSPRSGDLSVYWYQQSLDQGLQFLIQYYNGEERAKGNILERFSAQQFPDLHSELNLSSLELGDSALYFCASSVVQGPSTNEKLFFGSGTQLSVL.

This chain links TRBV5-4 with TRBJ1-1, with 10 bases lining up with TRBD1. The CDR3 runs to 16 residues. The germline V gene encodes CDR1 SGHNT and CDR2 YYREEE (reference sequence). V lost 0 bases to trimming and J lost 8 bases; unmatched junction nucleotides: 10. The CDR3 DNA follows: TGTGCCAGCAGCTTGGCCTCCGACAGGGGGCAGCGGGAAGCTTTCTTT. Protein sequence: CASSLASDRGQREAFF.

V and J are TRBV28 and TRBJ1-2, with D hard to call. CDR1 and CDR2 from the germline V gene are MDHEN and SYDVKM. The CDR3 runs 12 residues. V was shortened by 0 bases and J by 8 bases, with 7 bases between the two germline ends. Here the CDR3 reads CASSLWGYGYTF. The CDR3 DNA follows: TGTGCCAGCAGTTTATGGGGCTACGGCTACACCTTC.

The genes are TRBV28 and TRBJ1-5, with 7 positions matching TRBD1. V shed 6 bases, J shed 6 bases, and the junction held 8 bases outside the gene matches. Germline V gives CDR1 MDHEN, CDR2 SYDVKM. The CDR3 is made up of 14 amino acids. In DNA form, the CDR3 reads TGTGCCAGCAGGAAACAGGGGATTTCTCAGCCCCAGCATTTT. Translated: CASRKQGISQPQHF.

The J gene is TRBJ2-2, the V gene TRBV10-1; D gene ambiguous. This CDR3 region has 13 residues. CDR1 is WNHNN, CDR2 SYGVQD, per germline (reference sequence). V lost 5 bases, J lost 6 bases, and 10 bases lay in between. The CDR3 protein is CASSRSVSGELFF. The CDR3 DNA follows: TGCGCCAGCAGTAGAAGCGTCTCCGGGGAGCTGTTTTTT.

V is TRBV27 and J is TRBJ2-3; D gene ambiguous. Germline V gene sequence: CDR1 MNHEY, CDR2 SMNVEV (reference sequence). This CDR3 has 11 residues. V dropped 3 bases and J dropped 4 bases, with 2 bases sitting between them. In nucleotides, the CDR3 is TGTGCCAGCAGTTTCTCAGATACGCAGTATTTT. This sequence encodes CASSFSDTQYF.

This clone was counted a single time. The chain couples TRBV11-3 to TRBJ1-1; D may be TRBD1 (5 bases). The CDR3 is made up of 15 amino acids. Trimming left V 2 bases short and J 4 bases short, with 14 bases between. Germline CDR1 SGHNT, CDR2 YENEEA. The CDR3 DNA reads TGTGCCAGCAGCTTATTAGGGACTCCGACCACTGAAGCTTTCTTT. This sequence encodes CASSLLGTPTTEAFF.

V is TRBV5-5 and J is TRBJ1-2, with D hard to call. Germline-derived CDR1 and CDR2 are SGHKS and YYEKEE (reference sequence). This CDR3 is built from 14 residues. Trimming took 4 bases from V and 6 from J, leaving 16 bases between them. CDR3 loop: CASSGGVYLDGYTF. CDR3 nucleotides: TGTGCCAGCAGCGGCGGCGTATATCTTGATGGCTACACCTTC.

This rearrangement joins TRBV6-5 to TRBJ1-3; 8 bases line up with TRBD1. The V and J ends lost 7 bases and 8 bases, in that order; junction bases with no gene match: 13. This CDR3 is built from 15 residues. CDR1 and CDR2 (germline): MNHEY, SVGAGI. The CDR3: CASTTRTGSRHTIYF. The CDR3 bases are TGTGCCAGCACCACCCGGACAGGGTCAAGGCACACCATATATTTT.